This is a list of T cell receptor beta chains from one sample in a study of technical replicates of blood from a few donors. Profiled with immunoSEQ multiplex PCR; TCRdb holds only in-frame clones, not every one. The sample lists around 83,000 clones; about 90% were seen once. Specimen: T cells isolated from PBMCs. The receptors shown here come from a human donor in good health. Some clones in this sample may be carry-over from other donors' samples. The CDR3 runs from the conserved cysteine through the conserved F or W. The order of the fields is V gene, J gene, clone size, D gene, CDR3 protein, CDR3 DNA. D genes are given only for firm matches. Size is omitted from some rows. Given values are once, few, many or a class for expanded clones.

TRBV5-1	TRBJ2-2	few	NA	CASSFGGPNTGELFF	TGCGCCAGCAGCTTCGGGGGGCCGAACACCGGGGAGCTGTTTTTT
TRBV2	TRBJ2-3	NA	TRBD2	CASILAGANTQYF	TGTGCCAGCATACTAGCGGGAGCTAATACGCAGTATTTT
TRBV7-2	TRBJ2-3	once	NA	CAIPSVTGADTQYF	TGTGCCATACCTAGCGTTACCGGCGCAGATACGCAGTATTTT
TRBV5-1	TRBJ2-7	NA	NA	CASSSNRASYEQYF	TGCGCCAGCAGCTCAAACAGGGCCTCCTACGAGCAGTACTTC
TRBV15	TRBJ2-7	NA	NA	CATSRATGEQYF	TGTGCCACCAGCAGAGCGACGGGGGAGCAGTACTTC
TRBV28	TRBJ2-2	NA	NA	CASRHTGLGTGELFF	TGTGCCAGCAGGCACACAGGGTTGGGAACCGGGGAGCTGTTTTTT
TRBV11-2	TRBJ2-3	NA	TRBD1	CAGQQGSTDTQYF	TGTGCCGGCCAACAGGGGAGCACAGATACGCAGTATTTT
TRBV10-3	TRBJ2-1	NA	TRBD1	CAISEDRVNNEQFF	TGTGCCATCAGTGAGGACAGGGTCAACAATGAGCAGTTCTTC
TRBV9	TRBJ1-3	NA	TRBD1	CASSGTGSGNTIYF	TGTGCCAGCAGCGGGACAGGGTCTGGAAACACCATATATTTT
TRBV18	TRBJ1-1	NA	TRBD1	CASSLGTGPYTEAFF	TGTGCCAGCTCACTAGGGACAGGGCCTTACACTGAAGCTTTCTTT
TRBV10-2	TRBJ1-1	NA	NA	CASSEQGYTEAFF	TGCGCCAGCAGTGAACAGGGATACACTGAAGCTTTCTTT
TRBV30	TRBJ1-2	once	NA	CAWSVRQLVNYGYTF	TGTGCCTGGAGTGTACGACAGCTTGTTAACTATGGCTACACCTTC
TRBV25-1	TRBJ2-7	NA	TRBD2	CASRGTSGSYEQYF	TGTGCCAGCAGGGGGACTAGCGGGAGTTACGAGCAGTACTTC
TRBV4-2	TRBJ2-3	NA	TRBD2	CASRFRLAETDTQYF	TGTGCCAGCAGATTCAGACTAGCGGAGACAGATACGCAGTATTTT
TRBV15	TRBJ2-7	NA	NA	CATSRGGSSYEQYF	TGTGCCACCAGCAGAGGGGGCAGCTCCTACGAGCAGTACTTC
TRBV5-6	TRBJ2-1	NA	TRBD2	CASSGLAGYNEQFF	TGTGCCAGCAGCGGACTAGCGGGGTACAATGAGCAGTTCTTC
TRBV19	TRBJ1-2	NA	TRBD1	CASSISTQGAYNGYTF	TGTGCCAGTAGTATTTCTACGCAGGGGGCGTATAATGGCTACACCTTC
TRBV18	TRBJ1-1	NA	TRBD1	CASSPGQGSTEAFF	TGTGCCAGCTCACCCGGACAGGGGAGCACTGAAGCTTTCTTT
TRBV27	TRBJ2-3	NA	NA	CASSPLGGDDTQYF	TGTGCCAGCAGTCCATTGGGGGGTGACGATACGCAGTATTTT
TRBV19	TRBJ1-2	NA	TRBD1	CASQKTGANYGYTF	TGTGCCAGCCAGAAAACAGGGGCCAACTATGGCTACACCTTC
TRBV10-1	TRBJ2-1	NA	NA	CASSVSEGSYNEQFF	TGCGCCAGCAGCGTTTCGGAGGGCTCCTACAATGAGCAGTTCTTC
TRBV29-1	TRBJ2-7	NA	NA	CSVEGTVAYEQYF	TGCAGCGTTGAAGGGACAGTGGCCTACGAGCAGTACTTC
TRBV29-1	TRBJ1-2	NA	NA	CSVLTAGGGYGYTF	TGCAGCGTCTTGACGGCTGGCGGTGGCTATGGCTACACCTTC
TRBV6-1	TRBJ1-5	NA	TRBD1	CASRGDRGQPQHF	TGTGCCAGCAGAGGGGACAGGGGTCAGCCCCAGCATTTT
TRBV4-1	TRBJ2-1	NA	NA	CASSQDLGSDNEQFF	TGCGCCAGCAGCCAAGATCTAGGAAGCGACAATGAGCAGTTCTTC
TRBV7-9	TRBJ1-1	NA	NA	CASSLGSAGINTEAFF	TGTGCCAGCAGCTTAGGATCCGCGGGCATAAACACTGAAGCTTTCTTT
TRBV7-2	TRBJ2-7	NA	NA	CASSLAREGWYEQYF	TGTGCCAGCAGCTTAGCCAGGGAAGGTTGGTACGAGCAGTACTTC
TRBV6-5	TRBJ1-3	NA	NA	CATLGQDSGNTIYF	TGTGCCACCCTTGGACAAGACTCTGGAAACACCATATATTTT
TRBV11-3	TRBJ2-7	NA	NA	CASSSQKRLYEQYF	TGTGCCAGCAGCTCCCAAAAGCGGCTTTACGAGCAGTACTTC
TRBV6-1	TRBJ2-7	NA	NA	CASRTGYYEQYF	TGTGCCAGCAGAACAGGCTACTACGAGCAGTACTTC
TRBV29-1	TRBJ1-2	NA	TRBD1	CSVKGALNDGYTF	TGCAGCGTTAAGGGGGCATTGAATGATGGCTACACCTTC
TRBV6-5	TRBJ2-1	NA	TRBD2	CASSRTSGRVREQFF	TGTGCCAGCAGTCGGACTAGCGGGAGGGTCAGGGAGCAGTTCTTC
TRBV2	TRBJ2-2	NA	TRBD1	CASRGDRATGELFF	TGTGCCAGCAGAGGAGACAGGGCTACCGGGGAGCTGTTTTTT
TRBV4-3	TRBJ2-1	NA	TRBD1	CASSYSRGNEQFF	TGCGCCAGCAGCTATTCCAGGGGGAATGAGCAGTTCTTC
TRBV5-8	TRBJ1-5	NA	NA	CASSSRGQRGNNQPQHF	TGTGCCAGCAGCTCCCGGGGACAAAGAGGGAACAATCAGCCCCAGCATTTT